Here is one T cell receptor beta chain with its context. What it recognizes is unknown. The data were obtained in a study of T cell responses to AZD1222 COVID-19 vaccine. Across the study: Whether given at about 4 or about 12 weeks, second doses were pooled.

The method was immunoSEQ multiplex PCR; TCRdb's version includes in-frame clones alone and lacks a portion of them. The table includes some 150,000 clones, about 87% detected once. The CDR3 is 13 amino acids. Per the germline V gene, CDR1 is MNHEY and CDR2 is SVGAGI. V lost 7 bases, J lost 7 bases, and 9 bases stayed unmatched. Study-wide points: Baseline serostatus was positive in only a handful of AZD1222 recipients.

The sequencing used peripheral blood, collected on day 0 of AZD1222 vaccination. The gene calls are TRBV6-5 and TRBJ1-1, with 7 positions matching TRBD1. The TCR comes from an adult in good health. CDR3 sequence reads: CASKLRQGGEAFF. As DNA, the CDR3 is TGTGCCAGCAAGCTTCGACAGGGCGGTGAAGCTTTCTTT.